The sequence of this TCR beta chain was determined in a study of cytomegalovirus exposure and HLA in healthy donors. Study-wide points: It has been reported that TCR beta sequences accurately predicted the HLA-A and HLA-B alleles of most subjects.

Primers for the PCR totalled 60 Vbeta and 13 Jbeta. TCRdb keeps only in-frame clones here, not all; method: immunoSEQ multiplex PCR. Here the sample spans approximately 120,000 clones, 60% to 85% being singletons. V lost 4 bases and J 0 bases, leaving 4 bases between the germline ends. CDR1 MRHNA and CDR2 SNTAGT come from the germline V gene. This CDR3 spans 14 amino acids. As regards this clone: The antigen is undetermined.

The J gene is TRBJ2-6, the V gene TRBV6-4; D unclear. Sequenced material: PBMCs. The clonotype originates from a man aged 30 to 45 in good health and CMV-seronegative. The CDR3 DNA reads TGTGCCAGCAGTGCCCTCTCTGGGGCCAACGTCCTGACTTTC. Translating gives CASSALSGANVLTF.